Listed below are T cell receptor beta chains from one sample, sequenced in a study of somatic mutations in cytotoxic T cells in rheumatoid arthritis. Assay: immunoSEQ multiplex PCR; the TCRdb copy retains only in-frame clones and omits some. The sample records fewer than 20,000 clones, 73% being singletons. Sequenced input: CD8+ T cells sorted from blood. Receptor source: a woman aged 55-69 years in good health. Both conserved end residues are part of each CDR3.

TRBJ1-2	TRBV30	CAWLGRGVNYGYTF
TRBJ2-7	TRBV29-1	CSVEDRGRDRSLSVEQYF
TRBJ2-7	TRBV7-6	CASSSADGGYEQYF
TRBJ2-3	TRBV11-2	CASSGSRADTQYF
TRBJ1-2	TRBV5-8	CATLPRGYTF
TRBJ2-3	TRBV9	CASSVEAGSTDTQYF
TRBJ1-1	TRBV7-2	CASNPRAPATEAFF
TRBJ1-1	TRBV5-6	CASSLTGGTEAFF
TRBJ1-1	TRBV13	CASNPRRTGYTEAFF
TRBJ2-7	TRBV29-1	CSVEGDRDRGSYEQYF
TRBJ2-7	TRBV5-8	CASSFTSGWTYEQYF
TRBJ1-2	TRBV15	CATSRDLATARLGYTF
TRBJ1-2	TRBV5-1	CASSSSQGWDGYTF
TRBJ2-1	TRBV10-3	CASGASGEKINEQFF
TRBJ2-2	TRBV7-9	CASSFRQGADTGELFF
TRBJ1-1	TRBV6-1	CASLRSRENTEAFF
TRBJ1-5	TRBV11-2	CASSLVGGNQPQHF
TRBJ2-1	TRBV29-1	CSLGPGSSYNEQFF
TRBJ1-2	TRBV7-9	CASSLGSRGNLGGYTF
TRBJ1-5	TRBV27	CASSALGQPQHF
TRBJ2-7	TRBV7-9	CASSLGTGAEQYF
TRBJ1-1	TRBV4-1	CASSQDGTDIIAEAFF
TRBJ2-7	TRBV7-9	CASSDPAGSSYEQYF
TRBJ1-2	TRBV13	CASSLQGAEGYTF
TRBJ2-7	TRBV5-1	CASSWGPGPTYEQYF
TRBJ2-1	TRBV27	CASSWAPGAQLYNEQFF
TRBJ2-7	TRBV6-1	CASSEIGGRDEQYF
TRBJ2-6	TRBV6-4	CASSDSSSGANVLTF
TRBJ2-7	TRBV27	CASSLGGGRNEQYF